This T cell receptor (beta chain) was found in a study of tissue T cells after allogeneic stem cell transplantation. To note about this clone: Its antigen is not known.

V was clipped by 4 bases and J by 4 bases, with 19 bases between them. CDR3 length equals 16 residues. CDR1 LGHDT and CDR2 YNNKEL come from the germline V gene (reference sequence). Study-level points and caveats: Tissue-detected TCR repertoire was only partly captured by blood and spleen T cells. Across patients, clones rarely overlapped, yet motif clusters were shared tissue-specifically. Anatomically similar tissues had similar TCR repertoires within each patient.

Generated by immunoSEQ multiplex PCR, the TCRdb table keeps only in-frame clones and is missing some. The data show about 4,700 clones, around 61% seen once. The source was left colon tissue, collected at autopsy. The clonotype was recovered from a male donor aged 60 or older with lung cancer. The chain carries TRBV3-1 (or the pseudogene TRBV3-2) and TRBJ2-5; weak D call: TRBD1 (5 bases). CDR3 in amino acids: CASSPLRSHGAETQYF. The CDR3 nucleotides are TGTGCCAGCAGCCCCCTGAGGTCCCATGGGGCAGAGACCCAGTACTTC.